These T cell receptor beta chains were read from a single sample in a study of T cell responses to AZD1222 COVID-19 vaccine. Sequenced by immunoSEQ multiplex PCR; TCRdb stores in-frame clones only, minus some. This sample has roughly 92,000 clones, with around 91% found just once. This sample comprised peripheral blood, obtained on day 0 of AZD1222 vaccination. These receptors were collected from an adult in good health. Both conserved end residues are part of each CDR3. The D gene is left open where the match is weak. Only part of the rows carry a size: once, few, many, or a class if the clone is expanded.

v_call: TRBV23-1; d_call: NA; j_call: TRBJ1-5; cdr3_length: 14; clone_size: few; cdr3_aa: CASSQYRSNQPQHF; cdr3_nt: TGCGCCAGCAGTCAATACAGAAGCAATCAGCCCCAGCATTTT
v_call: TRBV2; d_call: NA; j_call: TRBJ1-1; cdr3_length: 11; clone_size: few; cdr3_aa: CASLRGPEAFF; cdr3_nt: TGTGCCAGCCTACGGGGCCCTGAAGCTTTCTTT
v_call: TRBV29-1; d_call: TRBD1; j_call: TRBJ2-7; cdr3_length: 15; clone_size: NA; cdr3_aa: CSVRGHRDVSYEQYF; cdr3_nt: TGCAGCGTGAGGGGGCACCGGGACGTTTCATACGAGCAGTACTTC
v_call: TRBV11-2; d_call: NA; j_call: TRBJ1-6; cdr3_length: 15; clone_size: NA; cdr3_aa: CASSANRDHNSPLHF; cdr3_nt: TGTGCCAGCAGCGCTAACAGAGACCATAATTCACCCCTCCACTTT
v_call: TRBV7-2; d_call: NA; j_call: TRBJ1-3; cdr3_length: 16; clone_size: NA; cdr3_aa: CASSLVGSSSGNTIYF; cdr3_nt: TGTGCCAGCAGCTTAGTTGGCTCAAGCTCTGGAAACACCATATATTTT
v_call: TRBV3-1/TRBV3-2; d_call: TRBD2; j_call: TRBJ2-7; cdr3_length: 15; clone_size: once; cdr3_aa: CASSPWTSGGYEQYF; cdr3_nt: TGTGCCAGCAGCCCCTGGACTAGCGGGGGGTACGAGCAGTACTTC
v_call: TRBV9; d_call: NA; j_call: TRBJ1-4; cdr3_length: 13; clone_size: NA; cdr3_aa: CASSVGGGEKLFF; cdr3_nt: TGTGCCAGCAGCGTAGGGGGCGGCGAAAAACTGTTTTTT
v_call: TRBV7-9; d_call: NA; j_call: TRBJ2-1; cdr3_length: 12; clone_size: NA; cdr3_aa: CASSLGGDEQFF; cdr3_nt: TGTGCCAGCAGCTTAGGTGGCGATGAGCAGTTCTTC
v_call: TRBV6-5; d_call: TRBD1; j_call: TRBJ2-7; cdr3_length: 15; clone_size: few; cdr3_aa: CASRPDRGNSYEQYF; cdr3_nt: TGTGCCAGCAGACCCGACAGGGGAAACTCCTACGAGCAGTACTTC
v_call: TRBV6-5; d_call: NA; j_call: TRBJ1-1; cdr3_length: 16; clone_size: NA; cdr3_aa: CASSYTNSPMNTEAFF; cdr3_nt: TGTGCCAGCAGTTACACGAACAGCCCTATGAACACTGAAGCTTTCTTT
v_call: TRBV5-4; d_call: NA; j_call: TRBJ2-7; cdr3_length: 15; clone_size: NA; cdr3_aa: CASSPAASSLGEQYF; cdr3_nt: TGTGCCAGCAGCCCCGCGGCGTCGTCCCTGGGCGAGCAGTACTTC
v_call: TRBV5-4; d_call: NA; j_call: TRBJ1-1; cdr3_length: 14; clone_size: NA; cdr3_aa: CASSSRLENTEAFF; cdr3_nt: TGTGCCAGCAGCTCCCGACTGGAGAACACTGAAGCTTTCTTT
v_call: TRBV14; d_call: NA; j_call: TRBJ1-4; cdr3_length: 15; clone_size: NA; cdr3_aa: CASSQVGGNDEKLFF; cdr3_nt: TGTGCCAGCAGCCAAGTTGGGGGGAACGATGAAAAACTGTTTTTT
v_call: TRBV5-4; d_call: NA; j_call: TRBJ1-1; cdr3_length: 14; clone_size: NA; cdr3_aa: CASSLGGQDTEAFF; cdr3_nt: TGTGCCAGCAGCCTTGGGGGGCAGGACACTGAAGCTTTCTTT
v_call: TRBV12-3/TRBV12-4; d_call: NA; j_call: TRBJ1-1; cdr3_length: 12; clone_size: NA; cdr3_aa: CASSSQTGEAFF; cdr3_nt: TGTGCCAGCAGTTCCCAGACAGGTGAAGCTTTCTTT
v_call: TRBV10-3; d_call: TRBD1; j_call: TRBJ1-6; cdr3_length: 14; clone_size: NA; cdr3_aa: CAIRPGQGGSPLHF; cdr3_nt: TGTGCCATCAGACCGGGACAGGGTGGTTCACCCCTCCACTTT
v_call: TRBV9; d_call: TRBD1; j_call: TRBJ2-7; cdr3_length: 15; clone_size: NA; cdr3_aa: CASSVVGATGVEQYF; cdr3_nt: TGTGCCAGCAGCGTAGTGGGGGCGACAGGGGTCGAGCAGTACTTC
v_call: TRBV7-9; d_call: TRBD1; j_call: TRBJ1-2; cdr3_length: 14; clone_size: NA; cdr3_aa: CASSSNDRGSGYTF; cdr3_nt: TGTGCCAGCAGCTCGAATGACAGGGGAAGCGGCTACACCTTC
v_call: TRBV4-3; d_call: NA; j_call: TRBJ1-2; cdr3_length: 15; clone_size: NA; cdr3_aa: CASSQDWRRQGGYTF; cdr3_nt: TGCGCCAGCAGCCAAGATTGGAGACGTCAGGGGGGCTACACCTTC
v_call: TRBV5-8; d_call: NA; j_call: TRBJ1-2; cdr3_length: 12; clone_size: NA; cdr3_aa: CASSMGIYGYTF; cdr3_nt: TGTGCCAGCAGTATGGGGATCTATGGCTACACCTTC
v_call: TRBV6-2/TRBV6-3; d_call: NA; j_call: TRBJ1-5; cdr3_length: 15; clone_size: NA; cdr3_aa: CASSYSAGPKQPQHF; cdr3_nt: TGTGCCAGCAGTTACTCCGCAGGGCCCAAACAGCCCCAGCATTTT
v_call: TRBV7-2; d_call: NA; j_call: TRBJ1-3; cdr3_length: 15; clone_size: few; cdr3_aa: CASSPGRNSGNTIYF; cdr3_nt: TGTGCCAGCAGCCCGGGACGGAACTCTGGAAACACCATATATTTT
v_call: TRBV5-1; d_call: NA; j_call: TRBJ2-1; cdr3_length: 15; clone_size: NA; cdr3_aa: CASSLYGGAGNEQFF; cdr3_nt: TGCGCCAGCAGCTTGTATGGGGGGGCCGGCAATGAGCAGTTCTTC
v_call: TRBV19; d_call: TRBD2; j_call: TRBJ2-1; cdr3_length: 15; clone_size: few; cdr3_aa: CASSIEEAGSHEQFF; cdr3_nt: TGTGCCAGTAGTATAGAGGAAGCGGGGTCACATGAGCAGTTCTTC
v_call: TRBV21-1; d_call: NA; j_call: TRBJ2-4; cdr3_length: 16; clone_size: NA; cdr3_aa: CASSNRALIGKNIQYF; cdr3_nt: TGTGCCAGCAGCAACCGGGCCCTAATTGGCAAAAACATTCAGTACTTC
v_call: TRBV7-8; d_call: NA; j_call: TRBJ1-5; cdr3_length: 12; clone_size: NA; cdr3_aa: CASSLPNQPQHF; cdr3_nt: TGTGCCAGCAGCTTACCCAATCAGCCCCAGCATTTT
v_call: TRBV2; d_call: TRBD1; j_call: TRBJ1-5; cdr3_length: 17; clone_size: NA; cdr3_aa: CASSVGRDRQPNQPQHF; cdr3_nt: TGTGCCAGCAGTGTAGGTCGGGACAGACAACCTAATCAGCCCCAGCATTTT
v_call: TRBV5-4; d_call: NA; j_call: TRBJ1-1; cdr3_length: 13; clone_size: NA; cdr3_aa: CASSLVSNTEAFF; cdr3_nt: TGTGCCAGCAGCTTGGTCTCGAACACTGAAGCTTTCTTT
v_call: TRBV7-9; d_call: TRBD1; j_call: TRBJ1-1; cdr3_length: 14; clone_size: NA; cdr3_aa: CASSLTGGLTEAFF; cdr3_nt: TGTGCCAGCAGCCTCACAGGGGGGTTGACTGAAGCTTTCTTT
v_call: TRBV3-1/TRBV3-2; d_call: NA; j_call: TRBJ1-2; cdr3_length: 12; clone_size: NA; cdr3_aa: CASSQGGYGYTF; cdr3_nt: TGTGCCAGCAGCCAAGGTGGCTATGGCTACACCTTC
v_call: TRBV10-3; d_call: NA; j_call: TRBJ1-2; cdr3_length: 15; clone_size: NA; cdr3_aa: CAISDQGMSNYGYTF; cdr3_nt: TGTGCCATCAGTGATCAGGGAATGAGTAACTATGGCTACACCTTC
v_call: TRBV24-1; d_call: NA; j_call: TRBJ2-2; cdr3_length: 14; clone_size: NA; cdr3_aa: CATSEVGSSGELFF; cdr3_nt: TGTGCCACCAGTGAGGTTGGGTCCTCCGGGGAGCTGTTTTTT
v_call: TRBV4-2; d_call: TRBD1; j_call: TRBJ1-5; cdr3_length: 18; clone_size: NA; cdr3_aa: CASSQDLTGDTSNQPQHF; cdr3_nt: TGTGCCAGCAGCCAGGACCTGACAGGGGATACGAGCAATCAGCCCCAGCATTTT
v_call: TRBV18; d_call: NA; j_call: TRBJ2-7; cdr3_length: 13; clone_size: NA; cdr3_aa: CASSPGVAYEQYF; cdr3_nt: TGTGCCAGCTCACCCGGGGTCGCCTACGAGCAGTACTTC
v_call: TRBV14; d_call: NA; j_call: TRBJ2-4; cdr3_length: 13; clone_size: NA; cdr3_aa: CASSQDGRDIQYF; cdr3_nt: TGTGCCAGCAGCCAAGATGGGCGGGACATTCAGTACTTC
v_call: TRBV6-5; d_call: NA; j_call: TRBJ1-2; cdr3_length: 14; clone_size: NA; cdr3_aa: CASSYSSGIRSYTF; cdr3_nt: TGTGCCAGCAGTTACTCGTCGGGTATTAGGAGCTACACCTTC
v_call: TRBV6-2/TRBV6-3; d_call: TRBD2; j_call: TRBJ2-3; cdr3_length: 20; clone_size: once; cdr3_aa: CASSYSGTSGVVTSTDTQYF; cdr3_nt: TGTGCCAGCAGTTACTCGGGGACTAGCGGGGTCGTTACTAGCACAGATACGCAGTATTTT
v_call: TRBV7-2; d_call: NA; j_call: TRBJ1-2; cdr3_length: 14; clone_size: NA; cdr3_aa: CASSPVGTVYGYTF; cdr3_nt: TGTGCCAGCAGCCCAGTTGGGACGGTCTATGGCTACACCTTC
v_call: TRBV2; d_call: TRBD2; j_call: TRBJ2-3; cdr3_length: 14; clone_size: NA; cdr3_aa: CASSPGLNTDTQYF; cdr3_nt: TGTGCCAGCAGCCCGGGACTAAACACAGATACGCAGTATTTT
v_call: TRBV30; d_call: NA; j_call: TRBJ1-3; cdr3_length: 13; clone_size: NA; cdr3_aa: CAWDRSSGNTIYF; cdr3_nt: TGTGCCTGGGACAGGAGCTCTGGAAACACCATATATTTT
v_call: TRBV3-1/TRBV3-2; d_call: NA; j_call: TRBJ1-6; cdr3_length: 15; clone_size: NA; cdr3_aa: CASSQEEHLDSPLHF; cdr3_nt: TGTGCCAGCAGCCAAGAGGAGCACCTAGATTCACCCCTCCACTTT
v_call: TRBV9; d_call: TRBD1; j_call: TRBJ2-7; cdr3_length: 14; clone_size: NA; cdr3_aa: CASSTVGTGDEQYF; cdr3_nt: TGTGCCAGCAGCACGGTGGGGACAGGAGATGAGCAGTACTTC
v_call: TRBV5-1; d_call: NA; j_call: TRBJ1-2; cdr3_length: 12; clone_size: NA; cdr3_aa: CASSLAADGYTF; cdr3_nt: TGCGCCAGCAGCTTGGCAGCTGATGGCTACACCTTC
v_call: TRBV19; d_call: NA; j_call: TRBJ1-5; cdr3_length: 12; clone_size: NA; cdr3_aa: CASWGGDQPQHF; cdr3_nt: TGTGCCAGCTGGGGGGGGGATCAGCCCCAGCATTTT
v_call: TRBV19; d_call: NA; j_call: TRBJ1-2; cdr3_length: 19; clone_size: NA; cdr3_aa: CASSIVILGGLGGLDVYTF; cdr3_nt: TGTGCCAGTAGTATAGTCATTCTGGGGGGTCTCGGTGGTTTGGATGTCTACACCTTC
v_call: TRBV6-2/TRBV6-3; d_call: TRBD1; j_call: TRBJ1-5; cdr3_length: 18; clone_size: NA; cdr3_aa: CASSYYRDRAWSNQPQHF; cdr3_nt: TGTGCCAGCAGTTACTACCGGGACAGGGCTTGGAGCAATCAGCCCCAGCATTTT
v_call: TRBV3-1/TRBV3-2; d_call: NA; j_call: TRBJ2-3; cdr3_length: 15; clone_size: NA; cdr3_aa: CASSPISGSTDTQYF; cdr3_nt: TGTGCCAGCAGCCCCATCAGCGGGAGCACAGATACGCAGTATTTT
v_call: TRBV27; d_call: TRBD1; j_call: TRBJ2-1; cdr3_length: 16; clone_size: NA; cdr3_aa: CASSPRGQGGFSEQFF; cdr3_nt: TGTGCCAGCAGTCCCCGAGGACAGGGGGGTTTTAGTGAGCAGTTCTTC
v_call: TRBV7-9; d_call: NA; j_call: TRBJ2-2; cdr3_length: 16; clone_size: NA; cdr3_aa: CASSPRTGANTGELFF; cdr3_nt: TGTGCCAGCAGCCCCCGGACCGGCGCGAACACCGGGGAGCTGTTTTTT
v_call: TRBV9; d_call: TRBD2; j_call: TRBJ2-1; cdr3_length: 16; clone_size: NA; cdr3_aa: CASNPSGGAGNNEQFF; cdr3_nt: TGTGCCAGCAATCCTAGCGGGGGGGCAGGAAACAATGAGCAGTTCTTC
v_call: TRBV19; d_call: TRBD2; j_call: TRBJ2-1; cdr3_length: 13; clone_size: NA; cdr3_aa: CASSPSGRGEQFF; cdr3_nt: TGTGCCAGTAGTCCCTCAGGGAGGGGTGAGCAGTTCTTC
v_call: TRBV30; d_call: NA; j_call: TRBJ1-2; cdr3_length: 13; clone_size: NA; cdr3_aa: CAWIVGADYGYTF; cdr3_nt: TGTGCCTGGATCGTTGGGGCCGACTATGGCTACACCTTC
v_call: TRBV9; d_call: NA; j_call: TRBJ2-1; cdr3_length: 13; clone_size: once; cdr3_aa: CASSVVGSNEQFF; cdr3_nt: TGTGCCAGCAGCGTAGTAGGCTCGAATGAGCAGTTCTTC
v_call: TRBV19; d_call: NA; j_call: TRBJ1-1; cdr3_length: 14; clone_size: NA; cdr3_aa: CASSDLSGDTEAFF; cdr3_nt: TGTGCCAGTAGCGATCTGTCAGGGGACACTGAAGCTTTCTTT
v_call: TRBV12-3/TRBV12-4; d_call: NA; j_call: TRBJ1-2; cdr3_length: 12; clone_size: once; cdr3_aa: CASSPAVRGYTF; cdr3_nt: TGTGCCAGCAGTCCAGCAGTTCGCGGCTACACCTTC
v_call: TRBV3-1/TRBV3-2; d_call: NA; j_call: TRBJ1-5; cdr3_length: 17; clone_size: NA; cdr3_aa: CASSQGERGLRNQPQHF; cdr3_nt: TGTGCCAGCAGCCAAGGGGAACGGGGCCTGCGCAATCAGCCCCAGCATTTT